This T cell receptor beta chain was captured by sequencing in a study of shared clonotypes between healthy human individuals (TCRdb year 2020). About the full investigation: The cohort included three men and two women between 18 and 49 years of age. For each donor, CD4 naive and CD4 memory were each given three plates, CD8 naive was given two plates, and CD8 memory was given one plate. To estimate repertoire size and how much clonotype sharing occurs between individuals, the study deeply sequenced the blood TCR repertoires of five or six healthy adults. To increase sequencing depth and limit assay-specific biases, different laboratories used diverse techniques to prepare libraries and sequence TCR repertoires. Each donor's leukapheresis produced roughly between roughly 0.85 and 9.5 billion PBMCs. Points the paper makes about the study in general: Rarefaction of sorted-subset datasets indicated incomplete sequencing despite the large sequencing depth. Based on pairwise subsampling, the degree of clonotype sharing among donors was expected to be affected by sequencing depth. Sampling was restricted to blood, and TCR repertoires in tissues likely differ from the TCR repertoires found in blood. Higher generation probabilities were observed for clonotypes shared by all four sorted-subset donors than for non-shared clonotypes. Because the study included a small number of donors, the genetic and exposure-history diversity represented was limited. Sharing across a handful of donors was observed for approximately 5% of naive CD4, over 3% of naive CD8, roughly 2.3% of memory CD4, and about 0.38% of memory CD8 clonotypes. Naive subsets generally had larger estimated clonotype richness than memory subsets did.

The donors were healthy, HIV-negative adults with no recently reported acute infections or vaccinations. Every donor was a Caucasian adult living in Nashville, Tennessee, USA. CD4+ T cells were enriched by magnetic negative selection, after which naive cells were positively selected on CD45RA and the negative fraction was taken as the memory subset. After blood collection by leukapheresis, PBMCs were isolated using Ficoll-Histopaque density gradient centrifugation and then cryopreserved in the vapor phase of liquid nitrogen. Purity and quantity of every magnetically sorted T cell population were checked by analytical flow cytometry. From each sorted fraction, genomic DNA was isolated and quantified by UV absorbance on a Nanodrop 2000c. In its sample, this clone was seen a few times. Its target antigen remains unknown. No clone much larger than this one lies a single base away; base qualities are absent.

The CDR1 and CDR2 encoded by the germline V gene are SGHAT and FQNNGV. Reading from cysteine to phenylalanine, the CDR3 counts 15 amino acids. Only CDR3 DNA remains: 45 bases, in frame from the first base. Between the V and J ends, shortened by 1 base and 3 bases respectively, the junction contains 12 bases. TCR CDR3 regions were amplified from genomic DNA by multiplex PCR using the deep immunoSEQ assay. Genomic DNA extracted from each cell subset was distributed evenly over all wells of several immunoSEQ 96-well plates, and each plate served as one replicate. For sorted subsets, each replicate PCR was loaded with 200 to 250 ng genomic DNA, equivalent to some 31,000 T cell genomes. Purified libraries were measured with a Qubit 3.0 fluorometer, size-checked on a Bioanalyzer 2100, and measured again with the KAPA Library Quantification kit. Each immunoSEQ 96-well plate was sequenced on its own single-read 150-cycle Illumina NextSeq 550 flow cell. Processing in the source paper ran as follows. The immunoSEQ output contained only junctional sequences without quality scores, so filtering could not match that applied to full-length reads. Sequences were annotated with PyIR, a Python wrapper for IgBLAST v1.9, and V/J genes and CDR3 were assigned using IMGT germline references. Any read was removed if the V/J assignment was weak (E-value above 1e-6), the CDR3 was missing, or the read contained stop codons, out-of-frame junctions, or ambiguous translated residues. V3J clonotypes were defined by identical inferred V gene, J gene, and CDR3 amino acid sequence. Percentage overlap between repertoires was computed as shared unique clonotypes divided by the size of the smaller repertoire. RTK rarefaction, the Chao1 estimator, and Recon v2.1 estimates of unobserved clonotypes were used to assess repertoire richness. Generation probabilities were computed with OLGA for all TCRbeta clonotypes obtained by the gDNA method from four donors. TCRdb re-hosts the immuneACCESS table, in-frame sequences only. Its copies lack some clones; in the studies checked, an unresolved V gene accounts for under half of them, and the cause for the rest is not known. V, J and clone size reflect that table, while D and trimming were determined from the DNA. This sample comprises nearly 1,000,000 clones, 70% to 85% of them detected only once. Over 1.3% of the sample belongs to the ten largest clones.

In this chain, TRBV11-2 is recombined with TRBJ1-1; no D gene is confidently identified. Sequenced material: memory CD4+ T cells sorted from blood. Interpreted using the paper, the cell subset or site label stands for: CD45RA-negative fraction. The TCR comes from a man aged 18 to 30 in good health. This receptor carries the CDR3 CASSLVGIGDTEAFF. The DNA sequence is as follows: TGTGCCAGCAGCTTAGTGGGAATTGGGGACACTGAAGCTTTCTTT. The entire variable domain, with the stretches around the CDR3 drawn from the reference TRBV11-2 and TRBJ1-1 proteins, is EAGVAQSPRYKIIEKRQSVAFWCNPISGHATLYWYQQILGQGPKLLIQFQNNGVVDDSQLPKDRFSAERLKGVDSTLKIQPAKLEDSAVYLCASSLVGIGDTEAFFGQGTRLTVV.